This T cell receptor beta chain was retrieved from a study of response to subunit inactivated influenza vaccine. General study points: The authors suggested that few new T cells are recruited per seasonal influenza vaccination.

TCRdb reprocessed the RT-PCR reads with MiXCR, giving one entry per CDR3 protein. The table includes approximately 700,000 distinct CDR3 sequences, approximately 15% detected once. Trimming left V 4 bases short and J 6 bases short, with 9 bases between. The CDR3 loop spans 11 amino acids. Germline CDR1 is SQVTM and CDR2 is ANQGSEA. As concerns this clonotype: What it binds is not known.

Source: PBMCs from blood, taken approximately 12 days after vaccination. This receptor was obtained from a man between 45 and 60 years old who received an inactivated influenza vaccine. V is TRBV29-1 and J is TRBJ1-1; no reliable D call. In nucleotides, the CDR3 is TGCAGCGTTGGTTTGAGGCCTGAAGCTTTCTTT. Its protein is CSVGLRPEAFF.